The 30 T cell receptor beta chains given below trace back to one sample, sequenced in a study of long-term antiretroviral therapy in people with HIV. Survey-level resolution applied to immunoSEQ assay v3.0. The data were produced by immunoSEQ multiplex PCR, yet TCRdb's version contains in-frame clones alone and is incomplete. The sample lists some 40,000 clones, over 75% occurring once. The sequences come from unsorted PBMCs, collected 1.5 years after starting antiretroviral therapy. The receptors were gathered from a man aged 18-30 years with HIV.

The rearrangement uses TRBV10-2 and TRBJ2-6, with D tentatively TRBD2 (5 bases). This CDR3 is built from 15 residues. Germline V gene sequence: CDR1 WSHSY, CDR2 SAAADI. The V end lost 6 bases, the J end lost 0 bases, and 9 bases lay between the germline ends. The CDR3 here is CASRDSGSGANVLTF. The CDR3 nucleotides read TGCGCCAGCAGGGACTCTGGCTCTGGGGCCAACGTCCTGACTTTC.

This chain's CDR3 is CASSLFPGRNTEAFF. The CDR3 DNA reads as TGCGCCAGCAGCTTGTTTCCGGGGCGGAACACTGAAGCTTTCTTT. This chain uses TRBV5-1 with TRBJ1-1; D is perhaps TRBD1 (5 bases). Trimming cost V 1 base and J 1 base, with 11 bases left between them. The CDR3 is made up of 15 amino acids. CDR1 is SGHRS and CDR2 is YFSETQ in the germline V gene.

The rearrangement links TRBV5-4 to TRBJ2-2; no firm D call. The CDR3 consists of 15 residues. Germline CDR1 SGHNT, CDR2 YYREEE (reference sequence). V lost 0 bases and J lost 1, with 7 bases in between. CDR3 region: CASSLGVLNTGELFF. The CDR3 DNA reads as TGTGCCAGCAGCTTGGGGGTTTTGAACACCGGGGAGCTGTTTTTT.

Concerning this clone itself: This clone may be a read error of a much larger clone one base away. The V gene is TRBV11-2, the J gene TRBJ2-1, with D possibly being TRBD1 or TRBD2 (5 bases each). Trimming left V 3 bases short and J 5 bases short, with 5 bases between. In germline, CDR1 is SGHAT, CDR2 FQNNGV. The CDR3 runs 12 residues. CDR3 sequence (DNA): TGTGCCAGCAGCTTGGGGGACAATGAGCAGTTCTTC. This translates into CASSLGDNEQFF.

A few counts support this clone. The chain is built from TRBV6-5 and TRBJ1-2; TRBD1 aligns across 9 bases. The junction had 5 bases not matched to a gene; V was cut back by 6 bases and J by 3 bases. The CDR3 consists of 14 residues. The germline CDR1 and CDR2 sequences are MNHEY and SVGAGI. The CDR3 here is CASSPGQGYYGYTF. The CDR3 bases are TGTGCCAGCAGCCCAGGACAGGGGTACTATGGCTACACCTTC.

The CDR3 region has the DNA TGTGCCAGCAGCGTATTAGAGGGGACCTACGAGCAGTACTTC. Translation gives CASSVLEGTYEQYF. The chain joins TRBV9 to TRBJ2-7, with D tentatively TRBD1 or TRBD2 (5 bases each). The CDR3 length is 14 residues. The germline V and J ends were trimmed by 1 base and 2 bases, with 10 bases remaining between them. Germline V gene lookup returns CDR1 SGDLS and CDR2 YYNGEE.

This clone was seen just once. CDR3 sequence reads: CASSASGTGVEKLFF. The CDR3 DNA reads as TGTGCCAGCAGCGCCTCCGGGACAGGGGTTGAAAAACTGTTTTTT. J is TRBJ1-4 and V is TRBV9, with 10 positions matching TRBD1. V was pared by 3 bases and J by 7 bases, with 6 bases of the junction left unmatched. CDR3 length: 15 amino acids. Germline V gives CDR1 SGDLS, CDR2 YYNGEE.

The V call is TRBV4-3, the J call TRBJ2-3; D uncertain. CDR3 length: 13 residues. Trimming shortened V by 0 bases and J by 14 bases, and 15 bases separated the two germline ends. Germline values: CDR1 LGHNA, CDR2 YSLEER. CDR3 region: CASSQDRLRTPYF. Here the CDR3 DNA reads TGCGCCAGCAGCCAAGATCGTCTACGGACCCCGTATTTT.

The chain joins TRBV10-2 to TRBJ2-6; TRBD2 matches at 13 bases. Trimming cost V 6 bases and J 1 base; bases outside gene matches: 3. Per the germline V gene, CDR1 is WSHSY and CDR2 is SAAADI. The CDR3 consists of 17 residues. CDR3 sequence (DNA): TGCGCCAGCAGGGGGACTAGCGGGATATCTGGGGCCAACGTCCTGACTTTC. It yields the protein CASRGTSGISGANVLTF.

The chain links TRBV4-1 to TRBJ2-7, with D perhaps matching TRBD1 (6 bases). In germline, CDR1 is MGHRA, CDR2 YSYEKL. The V gene lost 4 bases and the J gene lost 3 bases, with 19 bases spanning the gap. The CDR3 loop spans 16 amino acids. The DNA for the CDR3 is TGCGCCAGCAGCCCTTCGGACAGTTCTTATAACTACGAGCAGTACTTC. Translating gives CASSPSDSSYNYEQYF.

The gene calls are TRBV7-8 and TRBJ1-2; D ambiguous. The CDR3 totals 16 residues. Trimming shortened V by 4 bases and J by 5 bases, and 20 bases separated the two germline ends. CDR1 SGHVS and CDR2 FQNEAQ come from the germline V gene. The CDR3 reads CASSSPGRVREYGYTF. The DNA for the CDR3 is TGTGCCAGCAGCTCCCCCGGTCGTGTCCGCGAGTATGGCTACACCTTC.

The gene calls are TRBV29-1 and TRBJ1-2; D possibly corresponds to TRBD1 (5 bases). The length of the CDR3 is 12 residues. Germline CDR1 reads SQVTM; CDR2 reads ANQGSEA. Deletions cut 7 bases from V and 1 base from J, with 10 bases between. The CDR3 is CSGGGGNYGYTF. The CDR3 DNA sequence: TGCAGCGGCGGGGGGGGTAACTATGGCTACACCTTC.

This clone occurred once. The V call is TRBV2, the J call TRBJ1-1; D may be TRBD1 (6 bases). CDR3 length: 14 residues. Germline CDR1 SNHLY, CDR2 FYNNEI. V lost 3 bases to trimming and J lost 6 bases, with 14 bases between them. The CDR3 region is CASSEVQGIPEAFF. CDR3 coding DNA: TGTGCCAGCAGTGAGGTACAGGGAATACCTGAAGCTTTCTTT.

V gene TRBV19 combines with J gene TRBJ2-7; D remains ambiguous. This CDR3 spans 14 amino acids. Germline values: CDR1 LNHDA, CDR2 SQIVND (reference sequence). V was clipped by 0 bases and J by 1 base, with 7 bases between them. The CDR3 protein is CASSIDHNSYEQYF. In DNA, the CDR3 is TGTGCCAGTAGTATAGATCATAATTCCTACGAGCAGTACTTC.

This clone appeared a single time. The chain couples TRBV9 to TRBJ2-7; D is uncertain. Trimming took 3 bases from V and 2 from J, leaving 12 bases between them. Germline V gene sequence: CDR1 SGDLS, CDR2 YYNGEE. The CDR3 contains 14 residues. CDR3 coding DNA: TGTGCCAGCAGCGCAACGCTACAACCCTACGAGCAGTACTTC. Residues: CASSATLQPYEQYF.

DNA of the CDR3: TGTGCCAGCAACTCCGGCGGTGAAGCTTTCTTT. It codes for CASNSGGEAFF. The V gene is TRBV6-5, the J gene TRBJ1-1; D remains ambiguous. The length of the CDR3 is 11 residues. Germline assignment: CDR1 MNHEY and CDR2 SVGAGI. Trimming took off 7 bases at V and 7 bases at J, with 10 bases between the two ends.

The chain recombines TRBV5-4 with TRBJ2-2, with D maybe TRBD1 (6 bases). V lost 5 bases, J lost 6 bases, and 8 bases lay in between. The CDR3 spans 12 residues. Germline V gene data show CDR1 as SGHNT and CDR2 as YYREEE (reference sequence). The CDR3 nucleotides are TGTGCCAGCAGTGAGGGGGCCGGGGAGCTGTTTTTT. Translated: CASSEGAGELFF.

V and J are TRBV4-2 and TRBJ1-5; 7 nucleotides agree with TRBD1. Trimming at V came to 0 bases and at J to 7 bases, leaving 12 bases not matched to a gene. Germline CDR1 is LGHNA and CDR2 is YNFKEQ. The CDR3 is 17 amino acids. The CDR3 DNA reads as TGTGCCAGCAGCCAAGATCCCCCGACAGGGAGGGAACAGCCCCAGCATTTT. Amino acid sequence: CASSQDPPTGREQPQHF.

The chain recombines TRBV5-5 with TRBJ1-2; D uncertain. With 0 bases removed from V and 0 bases from J, the gap between germline ends came to 9 bases. Germline loops: CDR1 SGHKS, CDR2 YYEKEE (reference sequence). This CDR3 is built from 15 residues. The CDR3 DNA reads TGTGCCAGCAGCTTGGATACAGCAGCTAACTATGGCTACACCTTC. This translates into CASSLDTAANYGYTF.

In its sample, this clone was seen once. The chain couples TRBV5-5 to TRBJ2-2, with TRBD2 matching over 10 bases. The V gene's germline CDR1 is SGHKS and CDR2 YYEKEE (reference sequence). There are 15 residues in the CDR3. V was clipped by 3 bases and J by 6 bases; unmatched bases: 5. CDR3 amino acids: CASSSSGRGAGELFF. CDR3 sequence (DNA): TGTGCCAGCAGCTCTAGCGGGAGAGGGGCCGGGGAGCTGTTTTTT.

The rearrangement joins TRBV6-5 to TRBJ2-1, with 11 bases lining up with TRBD2. The length of the CDR3 is 15 residues. Unmatched junction bases numbered 4, after V lost 7 bases and J lost 2 bases. Germline V gene sequence: CDR1 MNHEY, CDR2 SVGAGI. CDR3: CASNLAGGAYNEQFF. The CDR3 nucleotides are TGTGCCAGCAATTTAGCGGGAGGGGCCTACAATGAGCAGTTCTTC.

V and J are TRBV27 and TRBJ2-7; D is perhaps TRBD2 (6 bases). The CDR3 consists of 13 residues. The V end was cut by 6 bases, the J end by 3 bases, with 12 bases between. CDR1 and CDR2 from the germline V gene are MNHEY and SMNVEV (reference sequence). The CDR3 region has the DNA TGTGCCAGCAGGGGGGACTCTTACTACGAGCAGTACTTC. Translation gives CASRGDSYYEQYF.

This chain links TRBV9 with TRBJ2-5; TRBD2 matches at 13 bases. V lost 3 bases and J lost 2; bases outside the gene matches: 4. The CDR3 runs 16 residues. Germline values: CDR1 SGDLS, CDR2 YYNGEE. The DNA for the CDR3 is TGTGCCAGCAGCGAGGGGACTAGCGGGAAACAAGAGACCCAGTACTTC. It encodes CASSEGTSGKQETQYF.

V gene TRBV28 combines with J gene TRBJ2-2; D not resolved. The CDR3 extends over 15 amino acids. V was shortened by 2 bases and J by 0 bases, with 7 bases between the two germline ends. The V gene's germline CDR1 is MDHEN and CDR2 SYDVKM. For the CDR3, the DNA is TGTGCCAGCAGTTTACGGCTAGCGAACACCGGGGAGCTGTTTTTT. This codes for CASSLRLANTGELFF.

This chain uses TRBV28 with TRBJ1-5; TRBD1 might be the D (6 bases). The V and J ends lost 7 bases and 3 bases respectively, with 22 bases between them. The CDR3 extends over 17 amino acids. Looked up from germline, CDR1 is MDHEN and CDR2 is SYDVKM. The CDR3 nucleotides read TGTGCCAGCACCTCTTTGAGGTACGACAGGAACAATCAGCCCCAGCATTTT. Translation: CASTSLRYDRNNQPQHF. Full variable domain (missing parts from reference TRBV28 and TRBJ1-5): DVKVTQSSRYLVKRTGEKVFLECVQDMDHENMFWYRQDPGLGLRLIYFSYDVKMKEKGDIPEGYSVSREKKERFSLILESASTNQTSMYLCASTSLRYDRNNQPQHFGDGTRLSIL.

The rearrangement uses TRBV11-2 and TRBJ2-7; no firm D call. CDR3 length: 12 amino acids. Germline loops: CDR1 SGHAT, CDR2 FQNNGV. Between the trimmed V and J ends, which lost 5 bases and 3 bases, there was a span of 8 bases. The CDR3 reads CASSRTIYEQYF. CDR3 bases: TGTGCCAGCAGCCGAACGATCTACGAGCAGTACTTC.

The chain uses TRBV11-2 and TRBJ2-6; D is uncertain. The CDR3 runs 16 residues. Germline V gene sequence: CDR1 SGHAT, CDR2 FQNNGV. Trimming cost V 0 bases and J 7 bases, with 13 bases left between them. DNA for the CDR3: TGTGCCAGCAGCTTAGATCAAATGCAGCCCGCCAACGTCCTGACTTTC. Its protein is CASSLDQMQPANVLTF.

This chain uses TRBV6-6 with TRBJ2-7; TRBD1 is a possible D gene (7 bases). Germline V gene data show CDR1 as MNHNY and CDR2 as SVGAGI (reference sequence). The length of the CDR3 is 14 residues. With 2 bases removed from V and 2 bases from J, the gap between germline ends came to 10 bases. The CDR3 DNA sequence: TGTGCCAGCAGTTACGCGGGACAGACCTACGAGCAGTACTTC. Protein product: CASSYAGQTYEQYF.

The rearrangement joins TRBV28 to TRBJ2-3; D unresolved. Trimming removed 4 bases from V and 2 bases from J, with 13 bases in between. Germline V gene sequence: CDR1 MDHEN, CDR2 SYDVKM. CDR3 length: 15 amino acids. CDR3: CASSSPSRHTDTQYF. Here the CDR3 DNA reads TGTGCCAGCAGTTCCCCGTCACGGCACACAGATACGCAGTATTTT. Based on the CDR3 plus reference TRBV28 and TRBJ2-3, the full variable domain is DVKVTQSSRYLVKRTGEKVFLECVQDMDHENMFWYRQDPGLGLRLIYFSYDVKMKEKGDIPEGYSVSREKKERFSLILESASTNQTSMYLCASSSPSRHTDTQYFGPGTRLTVL.

This chain joins TRBV5-1 and TRBJ1-1, with D unclear. This CDR3 has 13 residues. V was pared by 5 bases and J by 1 base, with 9 bases between. Looked up from germline, CDR1 is SGHRS and CDR2 is YFSETQ. The CDR3 bases are TGCGCCAGCAGGACTAAAGGGAACACTGAAGCTTTCTTT. This sequence encodes CASRTKGNTEAFF.